What follows are 28 T cell receptor beta chains derived from one specimen sequenced in a study of cytomegalovirus exposure and HLA in healthy donors. 13 Jbeta primers and 60 Vbeta primers were used for the PCR. The data were produced by immunoSEQ multiplex PCR, yet TCRdb's version contains in-frame clones alone and is incomplete. The repertoire consists of 110,000 or so clones, with around four fifths occurring once and the leading ten covering 1.5% to 2%. Sequencing was performed on PBMCs. The origin of the receptors is a man in his forties in good health and CMV-seronegative.

The table lists this clone with a few counts. The chain links TRBV7-2 to TRBJ2-7; weak D call: TRBD1 (5 bases). The CDR3 spans 13 residues. CDR1 and CDR2 (germline): SGHTA, FQGNSA. The V end was cut by 2 bases, the J end by 6 bases, with 11 bases between. The CDR3 reads CASSLQGLGEQYF. For the CDR3, the DNA is TGTGCCAGCAGCTTACAGGGTTTGGGCGAGCAGTACTTC.

This clone was counted only a few times. The V gene is TRBV5-1, the J gene TRBJ1-4; D is unclear. The length of the CDR3 is 16 residues. With 4 bases removed from V and 5 bases from J, the gap between germline ends came to 18 bases. Germline V CDR1 and CDR2: SGHRS, YFSETQ. This CDR3 is CASSQPPGDDNEKLFF. Written as DNA, the CDR3 is TGCGCCAGCAGCCAGCCTCCGGGAGACGACAATGAAAAACTGTTTTTT. The complete variable domain, with remaining parts taken from reference TRBV5-1 and TRBJ1-4, reads KAGVTQTPRYLIKTRGQQVTLSCSPISGHRSVSWYQQTPGQGLQFLFEYFSETQRNKGNFPGRFSGRQFSNSRSEMNVSTLELGDSALYLCASSQPPGDDNEKLFFGSGTQLSVL.

The chain combines TRBV6-6 with TRBJ2-5, with 8 bases lining up with TRBD1. V lost 3 bases to trimming and J lost 5 bases; unmatched junction nucleotides: 8. This CDR3 region has 15 residues. In germline, CDR1 is MNHNY, CDR2 SVGAGI (reference sequence). The CDR3 loop is CASSYGQGIPETQYF. The CDR3 bases are TGTGCCAGCAGTTATGGACAGGGCATTCCCGAGACCCAGTACTTC.

CDR3 loop: CASSSWGGSDGYTF. The CDR3 DNA reads as TGTGCCAGCAGCTCGTGGGGGGGCAGTGATGGCTACACCTTC. This chain connects TRBV2 to TRBJ1-2; D perhaps matches TRBD1 (6 bases). In germline, CDR1 is SNHLY, CDR2 FYNNEI. The CDR3 has 14 amino acids. Trimming shortened V by 6 bases and J by 6 bases, and 17 bases separated the two germline ends.

V gene TRBV9 combines with J gene TRBJ1-1, with a tentative D call TRBD1 (5 bases). Trimming pared 0 bases from V and 6 bases from J, leaving 12 bases between. This CDR3 contains 14 residues. Germline V CDR1 and CDR2: SGDLS, YYNGEE. The CDR3 DNA is TGTGCCAGCAGCGTAGGGGGGGGAGGGGCTGAAGCTTTCTTT. Translation: CASSVGGGGAEAFF.

V is TRBV14 and J is TRBJ1-6; no definite D call. Trimming left V 1 base short and J 7 bases short, with 5 bases between. There are 13 residues in the CDR3. The germline gives CDR1 SGHDN, CDR2 FVKESK. CDR3 amino acids: CASSQVRNSPLHF. DNA of the CDR3: TGTGCCAGCAGCCAAGTCCGGAATTCACCCCTCCACTTT.

The CDR3 reads CAWTRQGLYEQYF. Here the CDR3 DNA reads TGTGCCTGGACTCGACAGGGTCTCTACGAGCAGTACTTC. V and J are TRBV30 and TRBJ2-7, with 7 bases lining up with TRBD1. The CDR3 contains 13 residues. CDR1 GTSNPN and CDR2 SVGIG come from the germline V gene (reference sequence). With 4 bases clipped from V and 3 bases from J, the junction kept 6 bases outside the gene matches.

This clone showed up just a few times. This sequence joins TRBV19 and TRBJ2-1; 7 bases agree with TRBD2. Trimming removed 5 bases from V and 7 bases from J; junction bases left unmatched: 5. The germline V gene has CDR1 LNHDA and CDR2 SQIVND (reference sequence). This CDR3 is 13 amino acids long. The CDR3 DNA is TGTGCCAGTAGTCAAGGGAGGGAGAATGAGCAGTTCTTC. It encodes CASSQGRENEQFF.

This rearrangement joins TRBV28 to TRBJ2-5; D unresolved. The CDR3 has 11 amino acids. Per the germline V gene, CDR1 is MDHEN and CDR2 is SYDVKM. With 3 bases removed from V and 5 bases from J, the gap between germline ends came to 4 bases. This CDR3 is CASSFIETQYF. For the CDR3, the DNA is TGTGCCAGCAGTTTTATTGAGACCCAGTACTTC.

This rearrangement joins TRBV9 to TRBJ2-1; TRBD2 matches 9 bases. This CDR3 spans 16 amino acids. V gave up 0 bases and J gave up 6 bases; unmatched junction bases: 7. CDR1 and CDR2 (germline): SGDLS, YYNGEE. CDR3 sequence (DNA): TGTGCCAGCAGCGTAGCTCCGGGACTAGCATCCAATGAGCAGTTCTTC. Protein product: CASSVAPGLASNEQFF.

The rearrangement uses TRBV19 and TRBJ1-5; unclear D gene. The CDR3 covers 18 residues. Looked up from germline, CDR1 is LNHDA and CDR2 is SQIVND (reference sequence). V lost 3 bases to trimming and J lost 7 bases, with 25 bases between them. The DNA for the CDR3 is TGTGCCAGTAGTATTTATACACCCGCGGGGAAGGACGGGCAGCCCCAGCATTTT. It encodes CASSIYTPAGKDGQPQHF.

This clone showed up just a few times. The V gene is TRBV30, the J gene TRBJ1-4; 7 bases align to TRBD1. V was pared by 4 bases and J by 7 bases, with 6 bases of the junction left unmatched. This CDR3 region has 13 residues. Germline CDR1 reads GTSNPN; CDR2 reads SVGIG (reference sequence). CDR3: CAWTHRGGEKLFF. CDR3 nucleotide sequence: TGTGCCTGGACCCACAGGGGAGGTGAAAAACTGTTTTTT.

The chain is built from TRBV20-1 and TRBJ2-3; 7 positions agree with TRBD2. The CDR3 consists of 11 residues. Germline CDR1 and CDR2: DFQATT and SNEGSKA (reference sequence). J gave up 8 bases and V 5 bases, and 4 bases lay outside the gene matches. CDR3 sequence reads: CSAGLVATQYF. CDR3 DNA sequence: TGCAGTGCTGGACTAGTTGCTACGCAGTATTTT.

This clone was counted a few times. V and J are TRBV15 and TRBJ1-2; no definite D call. The ends were cut back, 1 base at V and 4 bases at J, with 16 bases in the middle. The CDR3 consists of 16 residues. Germline values: CDR1 LNHNV, CDR2 YYDKDF (reference sequence). CDR3 DNA sequence: TGTGCCACCAGCAGAGTCGCAGGATCGATCGTCTATGGCTACACCTTC. Its translation: CATSRVAGSIVYGYTF.

The chain joins TRBV19 to TRBJ1-2, with 9 nucleotides matching TRBD1. Germline assignment: CDR1 LNHDA and CDR2 SQIVND (reference sequence). J gave up 2 bases and V 6 bases, and 7 bases lay outside the gene matches. The CDR3 extends over 15 amino acids. CDR3 residues: CASRLGTGNNYGYTF. The CDR3 DNA reads TGTGCCAGTAGGCTAGGGACAGGGAACAACTATGGCTACACCTTC. The full variable domain, in which reference TRBV19 and TRBJ1-2 provide the parts outside the CDR3, is DGGITQSPKYLFRKEGQNVTLSCEQNLNHDAMYWYRQDPGQGLRLIYYSQIVNDFQKGDIAEGYSVSREKKESFPLTVTSAQKNPTAFYLCASRLGTGNNYGYTFGSGTRLTVV.

The rearrangement links TRBV6-5 to TRBJ2-7; TRBD2 agrees at 7 bases. Germline V gene sequence: CDR1 MNHEY, CDR2 SVGAGI. Unmatched junction bases numbered 7, after V lost 6 bases and J lost 2 bases. The CDR3 totals 14 residues. CDR3 in amino acids: CASSLQGLTYEQYF. CDR3 sequence (DNA): TGTGCCAGCAGCCTCCAGGGACTAACCTACGAGCAGTACTTC.

The V and J genes are TRBV19 and TRBJ2-5; TRBD2 matches 10 bases. This CDR3 has 15 residues. J was trimmed by 2 bases and V by 6 bases; bases with no gene match: 6. The germline CDR1 and CDR2 sequences are LNHDA and SQIVND (reference sequence). CDR3 sequence reads: CASSQTSGQQETQYF. The CDR3 coding sequence is TGTGCCAGTAGCCAGACTAGCGGGCAACAAGAGACCCAGTACTTC.

This rearrangement joins TRBV6-6 to TRBJ1-5; 7 bases fit TRBD1. The V gene end was trimmed by 5 bases and the J gene end by 5 bases; junction bases not matched to a gene: 3. Germline lookup yields CDR1 MNHNY and CDR2 SVGAGI (reference sequence). The CDR3 loop spans 13 amino acids. The CDR3 DNA is TGTGCCAGCAGTACCCAGGGGGATCAGCCCCAGCATTTT. It specifies CASSTQGDQPQHF.

The chain has TRBV30 and TRBJ1-4, with D possibly matching TRBD1 (6 bases). The CDR3 consists of 14 residues. Trimming took 2 bases from V and 7 from J, leaving 14 bases between them. The germline V gene has CDR1 GTSNPN and CDR2 SVGIG (reference sequence). The CDR3 region is CAWSTTGVGEKLFF. CDR3 bases: TGTGCCTGGAGTACGACAGGAGTAGGTGAAAAACTGTTTTTT.

This clone showed up just a few times. This chain links TRBV6-5 with TRBJ1-1, with a possible D match to TRBD1 (5 bases). Trimming took off 0 bases at V and 6 bases at J, with 14 bases between the two ends. This CDR3 region has 15 residues. CDR1 MNHEY and CDR2 SVGAGI come from the germline V gene. The CDR3 region is CASSYSSLGGAEAFF. The CDR3 nucleotides read TGTGCCAGCAGTTACTCCTCGTTGGGAGGGGCTGAAGCTTTCTTT.

The chain uses TRBV7-8 and TRBJ1-2; 12 nucleotides line up with TRBD1. The CDR3 runs to 14 residues. After removal of 5 bases from V and 6 bases from J, the junction contained 4 bases not matched to a gene. Germline-derived CDR1 and CDR2 are SGHVS and FQNEAQ. Here the CDR3 reads CASSRDRGLDGYTF. CDR3 nucleotides: TGTGCCAGCAGCAGGGACAGGGGGCTAGATGGCTACACCTTC.

This clone was found a few times. V usage is TRBV7-3 and J usage is TRBJ2-1, with TRBD2 identical over 10 bases. Looked up from germline, CDR1 is SGHTA and CDR2 is FQGTGA. This CDR3 contains 14 residues. V gave up 2 bases and J gave up 13 bases; unmatched junction bases: 8. Written as DNA, the CDR3 is TGTGCCAGCAGCTTAGGCGGGACTAGCGATAATCAGTTCTTC. It encodes CASSLGGTSDNQFF.

V and J are TRBV4-1 and TRBJ1-5, with 10 positions matching TRBD1. Trimming took 1 base from V and 4 from J; bases not matched to a gene: 1. Germline lookup yields CDR1 MGHRA and CDR2 YSYEKL. The length of the CDR3 is 15 residues. CDR3 sequence (DNA): TGCGCCAGCAGCCAAGCGGACAGGGGGAATCAGCCCCAGCATTTT. Translated: CASSQADRGNQPQHF.

This chain links TRBV7-2 with TRBJ1-4; D might be TRBD1 (5 bases). V dropped 5 bases and J dropped 4 bases, with 20 bases sitting between them. The CDR3 has 17 residues. Germline V gene lookup returns CDR1 SGHTA and CDR2 FQGNSA. The CDR3 loop is CASSAPTDRPNNEKLFF. The CDR3 DNA reads TGTGCCAGCAGCGCACCTACAGACAGACCAAATAATGAAAAACTGTTTTTT.

The CDR3 DNA sequence: TGTGCCAGCAGCTACAAGTCTAGCATGAACACTGAAGCTTTCTTT. Protein sequence: CASSYKSSMNTEAFF. The rearrangement links TRBV6-5 to TRBJ1-1; unclear D gene. Trimming removed 6 bases from V and 0 bases from J, with 14 bases in between. The CDR3 totals 15 residues. Per the germline V gene, CDR1 is MNHEY and CDR2 is SVGAGI.

This clone was found once. The chain employs TRBV10-3 and TRBJ2-3, with TRBD2 as a possible D gene (6 bases). V gave up 4 bases and J gave up 5 bases, with 16 bases separating them. The CDR3 contains 15 residues. From germline, CDR1 is ENHRY and CDR2 SYGVKD. Here the CDR3 DNA reads TGTGCCATCAGTGGGGCGGGATTCCCCCTAGATACGCAGTATTTT. Amino acids: CAISGAGFPLDTQYF.

The genes are TRBV2 and TRBJ1-4; 11 bases agree with TRBD1. V dropped 6 bases and J dropped 8; count of bases not matched to a gene: 2. Germline CDR1 is SNHLY and CDR2 is FYNNEI. CDR3 size: 13 residues. This chain's CDR3 is CASRGQGAEKLFF. CDR3 sequence (DNA): TGTGCCAGCAGAGGACAGGGGGCGGAAAAACTGTTTTTT.

Comment on this clone: Other nucleotide sequences from this sample produce the same CDR3. The chain uses TRBV6-5 and TRBJ2-7; D possibly corresponds to TRBD1 (5 bases). Trimming pared 6 bases from V and 3 bases from J, leaving 9 bases between. Germline-derived CDR1 and CDR2 are MNHEY and SVGAGI. This CDR3 comprises 12 residues. This CDR3 is CASRRDSYEQYF. As DNA, the CDR3 is TGTGCCAGCAGGAGAGACAGCTACGAGCAGTACTTC.